The 3 T cell receptor beta chains given below trace back to one sample, sequenced in a study of T cell responses to AZD1222 COVID-19 vaccine. This table comes from immunoSEQ multiplex PCR, and its TCRdb copy is limited to in-frame clones, with some not included. The table includes approximately 130,000 clones, 93% detected once. The material sequenced was peripheral blood, taken on day 0 of AZD1222 vaccination. The receptors were sampled from an adult in good health.

The chain has TRBV6-5 and TRBJ2-2; a weak D match, TRBD1 (6 bases). The CDR3 covers 15 residues. V dropped 6 bases and J dropped 0 bases, with 11 bases sitting between them. Germline V lookup: CDR1 MNHEY, CDR2 SVGAGI. Written as DNA, the CDR3 is TGTGCCAGCAGACCCGGACAGACGAACACCGGGGAGCTGTTTTTT. Its translation is CASRPGQTNTGELFF.

V usage is TRBV27 and J usage is TRBJ2-7, with 7 bases identical to TRBD2. Trimming removed 8 bases from V and 0 bases from J; junction bases left unmatched: 4. CDR3 length equals 13 residues. Germline V gene sequence: CDR1 MNHEY, CDR2 SMNVEV (reference sequence). This CDR3 reads CASGLADSYEQYF. CDR3 bases: TGTGCCAGCGGCCTAGCGGACTCCTACGAGCAGTACTTC.

In its sample, this clone was seen once. V and J are TRBV6-5 and TRBJ1-5; 8 nucleotides match TRBD1. Per the germline V gene, CDR1 is MNHEY and CDR2 is SVGAGI. The length of the CDR3 is 13 residues. The J segment lost 6 bases and the V segment lost 8 bases, leaving 6 bases of the junction unmatched. Written as DNA, the CDR3 is TGTGCCAGCTCAGGCAGGGGGCCTCAGCCCCAGCATTTT. This codes for CASSGRGPQPQHF.